The rows below give T cell receptor beta chains drawn from one sample of a study of blood T cell repertoires in COVID-19. Some clones are missing from TCRdb's copy, which holds only in-frame ones; the method was immunoSEQ multiplex PCR. The repertoire holds 52,000 or so clones, around 86% seen once, with 25% to 30% in the top ten. Sequencing was performed on peripheral blood. The receptors shown here come from a human donor in a cohort sampled during active COVID-19. Both conserved end residues are part of each CDR3. The order of the fields is J gene, D gene, V gene, clone size, CDR3 DNA, CDR3 protein. D genes are given only for firm matches. Clone size is given for some rows only: seen once, a few or many times, or a class if the clone is expanded.

>TRBJ1-2|TRBD1|TRBV28|NA
TGTGCCAGCAGTCTCCTGGACAGGATGGGCTATGGCCACACCTTC
CASSLLDRMGYGHTF
>TRBJ1-1|NA|TRBV5-4|NA
TGTGCCAGCAGCCCGGAGGACAGAAACACTGAAGCTTTCTTT
CASSPEDRNTEAFF
>TRBJ2-5|NA|TRBV5-1|once
TGCGCCAGCAGCTCCACAGGGACTAACCAAGAGACCCAGTACTTC
CASSSTGTNQETQYF
>TRBJ1-2|NA|TRBV20-1|NA
TGCAGTGCTAGTTCGGGCAGGGCCTTAGATAACTATGGCTACACCTTC
CSASSGRALDNYGYTF
>TRBJ2-1|NA|TRBV2|NA
TGTGCCAGCAGCCTATACAATGAGCAGTTCTTC
CASSLYNEQFF
>TRBJ2-7|TRBD1|TRBV19|NA
TGTGCCAGTAGGCGAGGGGGCGGCGAGCAGTACTTC
CASRRGGGEQYF
>TRBJ2-2|NA|TRBV7-3|few
TGTGCCAGCAGCCCGACCGGGACAAGGACCGGGGAGCTGTTTTTT
CASSPTGTRTGELFF
>TRBJ2-3|TRBD2|TRBV2|NA
TGTGCCAGCAGTGGGACTAGCGGGGCCCAGTATTTT
CASSGTSGAQYF
>TRBJ1-4|TRBD1|TRBV5-1|NA
TGCGCCAGCAGCTGGACAGGACAGAGTAATGAAAAACTGTTTTTT
CASSWTGQSNEKLFF
>TRBJ1-3|NA|TRBV5-1|NA
TGCGCCAGCAGCTCCACAGGCGTCTCTGGAAACACCATATATTTT
CASSSTGVSGNTIYF